This T cell receptor (beta chain) was sequenced in a study of control samples from healthy donors and cancer patients. Trimming removed 1 base from V and 4 bases from J, with 13 bases in between. This CDR3 is built from 15 residues. Germline assignment: CDR1 SGHAT and CDR2 FQNNGV. Data came from immunoSEQ multiplex PCR; TCRdb stores just in-frame clones and leaves some out. This sample has 170,000 or so clones; 85% to 95% occur once, and the top ten carry about 1.5%. This receptor was taken from a man between 18 and 35 years old in good health. The rearrangement links TRBV11-2 to TRBJ2-5; D is unresolved. Sequencing was carried out using blood. The CDR3 nucleotides read TGTGCCAGCAGCTTAGTGGCCCCAAATCGAGAGACCCAGTACTTC. It is translated as CASSLVAPNRETQYF.